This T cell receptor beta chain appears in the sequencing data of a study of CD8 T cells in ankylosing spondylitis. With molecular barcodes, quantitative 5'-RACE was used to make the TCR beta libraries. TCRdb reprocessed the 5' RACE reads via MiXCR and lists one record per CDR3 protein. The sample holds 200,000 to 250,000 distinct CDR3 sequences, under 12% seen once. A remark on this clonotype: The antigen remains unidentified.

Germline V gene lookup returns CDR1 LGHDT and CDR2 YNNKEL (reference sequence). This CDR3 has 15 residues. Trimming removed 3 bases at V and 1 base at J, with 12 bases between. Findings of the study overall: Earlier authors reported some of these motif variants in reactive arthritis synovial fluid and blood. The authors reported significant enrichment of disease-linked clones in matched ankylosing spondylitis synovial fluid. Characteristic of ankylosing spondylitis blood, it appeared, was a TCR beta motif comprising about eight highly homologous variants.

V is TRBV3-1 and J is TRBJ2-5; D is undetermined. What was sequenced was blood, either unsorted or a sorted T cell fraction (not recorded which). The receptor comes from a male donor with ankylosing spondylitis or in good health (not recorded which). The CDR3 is CASSQRSSFQETQYF. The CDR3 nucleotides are TGTGCCAGCAGCCAGAGGTCTAGTTTCCAAGAGACCCAGTACTTC.